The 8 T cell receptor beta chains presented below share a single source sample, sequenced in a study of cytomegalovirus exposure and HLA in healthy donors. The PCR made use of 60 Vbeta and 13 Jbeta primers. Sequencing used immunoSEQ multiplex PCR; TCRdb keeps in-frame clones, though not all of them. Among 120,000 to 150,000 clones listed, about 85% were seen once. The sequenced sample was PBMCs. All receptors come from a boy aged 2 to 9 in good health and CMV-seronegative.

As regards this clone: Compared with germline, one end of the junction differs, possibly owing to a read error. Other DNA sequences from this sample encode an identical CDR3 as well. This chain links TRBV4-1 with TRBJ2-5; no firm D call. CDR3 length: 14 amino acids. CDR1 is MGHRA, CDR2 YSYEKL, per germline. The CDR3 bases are TGCGCCAGTAGCCAAGAAGCCCTCCAAGAGACCCAGTACTTC. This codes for CASSQEALQETQYF.

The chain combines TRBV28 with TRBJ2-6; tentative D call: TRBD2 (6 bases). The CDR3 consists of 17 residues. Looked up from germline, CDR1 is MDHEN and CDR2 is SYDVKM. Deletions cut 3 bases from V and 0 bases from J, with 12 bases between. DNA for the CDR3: TGTGCCAGCAGTTTGTTTGTCGGGAGCTCTGGGGCCAACGTCCTGACTTTC. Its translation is CASSLFVGSSGANVLTF.

As DNA, the CDR3 is TGCGCCAGCAGTTCCGGGACAGGGGTTTCACCCCTCCACTTT. Encoded protein: CASSSGTGVSPLHF. The chain combines TRBV5-1 with TRBJ1-6; 10 positions match TRBD1. The CDR3 length is 14 residues. The V segment lost 5 bases and the J segment 9 bases; nucleotides outside the gene matches: 5. In germline, CDR1 is SGHRS, CDR2 YFSETQ.

CDR3 DNA sequence: TGTGCCAGCAGCCTATGGGGACAGAGCTATGGCTACACCTTC. Its translation: CASSLWGQSYGYTF. V is TRBV13 and J is TRBJ1-2; 7 bases line up with TRBD1. CDR3 size: 14 residues. V lost 5 bases to trimming and J lost 4 bases; unmatched junction nucleotides: 7. From germline, CDR1 is PRHDT and CDR2 FYEKMQ (reference sequence).

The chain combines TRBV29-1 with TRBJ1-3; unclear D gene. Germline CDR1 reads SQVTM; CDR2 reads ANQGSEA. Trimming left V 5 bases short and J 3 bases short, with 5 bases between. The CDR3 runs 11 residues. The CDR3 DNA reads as TGCAGCGTTATCCTTGGAAACACCATATATTTT. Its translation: CSVILGNTIYF.

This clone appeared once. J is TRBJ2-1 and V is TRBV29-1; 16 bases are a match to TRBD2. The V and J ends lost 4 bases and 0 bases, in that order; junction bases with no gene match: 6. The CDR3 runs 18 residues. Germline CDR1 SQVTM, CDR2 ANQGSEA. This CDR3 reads CSVGGTSGRAVSYNEQFF. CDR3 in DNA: TGCAGCGTTGGTGGGACTAGCGGGAGGGCGGTCTCCTACAATGAGCAGTTCTTC.

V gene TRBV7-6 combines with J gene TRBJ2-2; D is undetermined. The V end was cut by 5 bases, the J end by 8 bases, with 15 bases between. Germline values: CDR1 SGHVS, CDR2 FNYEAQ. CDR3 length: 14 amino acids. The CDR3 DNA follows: TGTGCCAGCAGCCTAAACCCGTCACAGGGGGAGCTGTTTTTT. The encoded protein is CASSLNPSQGELFF.

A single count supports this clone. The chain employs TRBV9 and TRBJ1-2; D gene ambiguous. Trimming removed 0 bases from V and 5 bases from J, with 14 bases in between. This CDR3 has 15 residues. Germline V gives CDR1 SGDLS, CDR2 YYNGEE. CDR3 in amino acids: CASSVEAVPRYGYTF. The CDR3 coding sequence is TGTGCCAGCAGCGTAGAGGCGGTTCCGCGGTATGGCTACACCTTC.